One sample yielded the 12 T cell receptor beta chains listed below, sequenced in a study of OX40 agonist ivuxolimab in advanced cancers. The data were produced by immunoSEQ multiplex PCR, yet TCRdb's version contains in-frame clones alone and is incomplete. Of approximately 94,000 clones in the sample, roughly 90% were seen once. Sample: CD4+ or CD8+ T cells sorted from blood, taken in a trial of the OX40 agonist ivuxolimab. The receptors derive from an adult with an advanced solid tumor such as melanoma, head and neck, liver or kidney cancer.

V is TRBV6-5 and J is TRBJ1-4; 7 bases map to TRBD1. This CDR3 is 15 amino acids long. Germline V lookup: CDR1 MNHEY, CDR2 SVGAGI. V trimming: 3 bases; J trimming: 5 bases; junction bases outside the gene matches: 6. The CDR3 nucleotides read TGTGCCAGCAGTTATTACGGGACAGCAAATGAAAAACTGTTTTTT. Amino acids: CASSYYGTANEKLFF.

Details on this clone: The identical CDR3 is also encoded by other nucleotide sequences in the sample. The rearrangement uses TRBV19 and TRBJ2-2, with D uncertain. Germline CDR1 is LNHDA and CDR2 is SQIVND (reference sequence). The CDR3 length is 13 residues. Trimming stripped 3 bases from V and 4 bases from J, with 6 bases between. The CDR3 DNA reads TGTGCCAGTAGTATTGAACTCACCGGGGAGCTGTTTTTT. As protein: CASSIELTGELFF.

V is TRBV5-1 and J is TRBJ2-5, with D maybe TRBD2 (5 bases). CDR1 SGHRS and CDR2 YFSETQ come from the germline V gene. Deletions cut 1 base from V and 1 base from J, with 11 bases between. There are 15 residues in the CDR3. CDR3 protein: CASSLYAGVQETQYF. CDR3 coding DNA: TGCGCCAGCAGCTTGTATGCGGGCGTCCAAGAGACCCAGTACTTC.

This rearrangement joins TRBV18 to TRBJ2-1; D not certain. Trimming removed 1 base from V and 8 bases from J, with 15 bases in between. This CDR3 has 15 residues. CDR1 is KGHSH, CDR2 LQKENI, per germline. CDR3: CASSPRVNSGHEQFF. The CDR3 nucleotides read TGTGCCAGCTCACCACGGGTAAACAGTGGGCATGAGCAGTTCTTC.

V usage is TRBV11-2 and J usage is TRBJ1-3; 7 nucleotides align to TRBD1. The trim removed 1 base at V and 1 base at J, leaving 7 bases unmatched. Germline values: CDR1 SGHAT, CDR2 FQNNGV. The CDR3 runs to 17 residues. CDR3 DNA: TGTGCCAGCAGCTTAGGCACGGGCAGGGGGTCTGGAAACACCATATATTTT. It translates to CASSLGTGRGSGNTIYF.

This clone appeared once. The chain couples TRBV27 to TRBJ1-2; TRBD1 might be the D (6 bases). The CDR3 has 15 amino acids. Trimming left V 5 bases short and J 0 bases short, with 13 bases between. Germline V gene sequence: CDR1 MNHEY, CDR2 SMNVEV (reference sequence). The CDR3 DNA is TGTGCCAGCAGTCCGGGGACACTGACTAACTATGGCTACACCTTC. Translation: CASSPGTLTNYGYTF.

This sequence joins TRBV10-1 and TRBJ2-7; D not resolved. The CDR3 covers 13 residues. The V end lost 4 bases, the J end lost 4 bases, and 11 bases lay between the germline ends. Looked up from germline, CDR1 is WNHNN and CDR2 is SYGVQD (reference sequence). Written as DNA, the CDR3 is TGCGCCAGCAGTGGACCCGGCCAGTACGAGCAGTACTTC. This encodes CASSGPGQYEQYF.

Turning to this clone: The same CDR3 arises from other DNA sequences in this sample as well. V usage is TRBV5-1 and J usage is TRBJ1-4; D is perhaps TRBD1 (5 bases). V lost 1 base and J 2 bases, leaving 9 bases between the germline ends. CDR1 and CDR2 from the germline V gene are SGHRS and YFSETQ. CDR3 length: 15 amino acids. The CDR3 loop is CASSLQGTTNEKLFF. Here the CDR3 DNA reads TGCGCCAGCAGCTTGCAAGGGACGACTAATGAAAAACTGTTTTTT. Complete variable domain (other parts from reference TRBV5-1 and TRBJ1-4): KAGVTQTPRYLIKTRGQQVTLSCSPISGHRSVSWYQQTPGQGLQFLFEYFSETQRNKGNFPGRFSGRQFSNSRSEMNVSTLELGDSALYLCASSLQGTTNEKLFFGSGTQLSVL.

The V and J genes are TRBV6-5 and TRBJ1-2; 7 bases line up with TRBD1. With V trimmed by 5 bases and J by 8 bases, 14 bases remained unmatched. This CDR3 has 15 amino acids. CDR1 is MNHEY and CDR2 is SVGAGI in the germline V gene. The CDR3 DNA is TGTGCCAGCAGTAGGGTCCTACGACAGGGCGGAGGCTACACCTTC. Its protein is CASSRVLRQGGGYTF.

This clone was seen once. J is TRBJ1-5 and V is TRBV12-5, with D uncertain. Trimming shortened V by 0 bases and J by 5 bases, and 17 bases separated the two germline ends. This CDR3 comprises 17 residues. Germline loops: CDR1 LGHNT, CDR2 FRNRAP. CDR3 sequence (DNA): TGTGCTAGTGGTTTGGTAAAAACCGGAAAGCTACATCAGCCCCAGCATTTT. It codes for CASGLVKTGKLHQPQHF.

The chain links TRBV19 to TRBJ2-3, with 9 bases aligning to TRBD2. In germline, CDR1 is LNHDA, CDR2 SQIVND (reference sequence). The CDR3 loop spans 17 amino acids. V gave up 3 bases and J gave up 2 bases; unmatched junction bases: 9. The CDR3 loop reads CASSIALTSGFTDTQYF. DNA for the CDR3: TGTGCCAGTAGTATCGCATTGACTAGCGGATTCACAGATACGCAGTATTTT.

The J gene is TRBJ2-1, the V gene TRBV29-1, with 9 bases identical to TRBD1. Germline trimming cut 6 bases from V and 12 bases from J; bases unmatched to any gene: 18. CDR1 and CDR2 (germline): SQVTM, ANQGSEA. The CDR3 extends over 15 amino acids. The CDR3 region is CSVPLGTGPPQGQFF. CDR3 DNA sequence: TGCAGCGTCCCCCTTGGGACAGGGCCCCCACAAGGGCAGTTCTTC.